This record concerns one T cell receptor beta chain sequence. The table came from immunoSEQ multiplex PCR; TCRdb's copy has only in-frame clones and leaves some out. The table has about 240,000 clones, around four fifths seen once. V trimming: 5 bases; J trimming: 4 bases; junction bases outside the gene matches: 3. The length of the CDR3 is 14 residues. Germline values: CDR1 MNHNY, CDR2 SVGAGI (reference sequence). The sample comes from a study of blood T cell repertoires in COVID-19. This TCR was recovered from a woman aged 55-69 years with active or convalescent COVID-19. The J gene is TRBJ2-2, the V gene TRBV6-6; 8 nucleotides agree with TRBD1. The specimen sequenced was peripheral blood. CDR3 protein: CASSIDRGTGELFF. The CDR3, as DNA: TGTGCCAGCAGTATTGACAGGGGCACCGGGGAGCTGTTTTTT.